Detailed here is one T cell receptor (beta chain). This sample is part of a study of blood T cell repertoires in COVID-19. Study background: The samples span acute and convalescent COVID-19 from the United States, Italy and Spain. In each case, the material was cDNA or gDNA derived from T cells, B-cell-depleted T cells, or PBMCs.

In the study's own analysis: Reference gene primer amplification gave estimated nucleated cell counts. The assay was immunoSEQ multiplex PCR, and TCRdb's table has in-frame clones only and misses some. The V and J calls and clone size come from that table; D and trimming were worked out from the DNA. The table includes around 71,000 clones, roughly four fifths detected once. This receptor was obtained from an elderly woman with active or convalescent COVID-19. Sequencing used peripheral blood.

The CDR3 DNA sequence: TGTGCCAGCAGCTGGACAGGGGCGGACACCGGGGAGCTGTTTTTT. Its protein is CASSWTGADTGELFF. The gene calls are TRBV28 and TRBJ2-2; 9 nucleotides match TRBD1. The J segment lost 3 bases and the V segment lost 6 bases, leaving 5 bases of the junction unmatched. This CDR3 region has 15 residues. Germline-derived CDR1 and CDR2 are MDHEN and SYDVKM.